The present T cell receptor beta chain was sequenced within a study of tumor-infiltrating lymphocytes in primary liver carcinoma. The germline CDR1 and CDR2 sequences are GTSNPN and SVGIG (reference sequence). The CDR3 has 13 residues. As for this clonotype: This could be a read error, since a much larger clone is one nucleotide away.

From 450 to 550 ng total RNA, TCR beta cDNA was generated with a primer in the constant region. Each TCR beta library was derived from three nested multiplex PCR rounds that employed slightly modified ARM-PCR. The first two PCR rounds, around 11 cycles each, used TRBV1-TRBV30 forward primers and a C-beta reverse primer. MiXCR, applied by TCRdb to the multiplex PCR reads, yields one record per CDR3 protein. The sample yields 320,000 or so distinct CDR3 sequences, over 55% seen once. Researchers drew blood RNA from unsorted whole blood and extracted germline DNA as well. This chain uses TRBV30 with TRBJ1-5, with D hard to call. The better agreement between TRBJ2-3 and the DNA end casts doubt on the J call. The origin of this receptor is a man aged 35 to 55 with primary liver carcinoma and hepatitis B virus infection. The material sequenced was peripheral blood. In DNA form, the CDR3 reads TGTGCCTGGAGTTATGGGGAAAATCAGCCCCAGTATTTT. Translated, it gives CAWSYGENQPQYF.